What follows are 5 T cell receptor beta chains derived from one specimen sequenced in a study of patients and donors after allogeneic stem cell transplantation. TCRdb reprocessed the RT-PCR reads with MiXCR, giving one entry per CDR3 protein. The data hold approximately 140,000 distinct CDR3 sequences, with over 30% observed a single time. Source material: blood, either unsorted or a sorted T cell fraction (not recorded which). The receptors were sampled from a human donor who was either an allogeneic HSCT recipient or a stem cell or donor lymphocyte infusion donor (not recorded which). It is not recorded whose cells these are; they may come from a transplant donor.

V and J are TRBV7-8 and TRBJ2-3; no clear D gene. The V gene's germline CDR1 is SGHVS and CDR2 FQNEAQ. V lost 5 bases, J lost 1 base, and 7 bases lay in between. The CDR3 sequence is 13 residues long. The CDR3 region has the DNA TGTGCCAGCAGCAGGGCTCGCACAGATACGCAGTATTTT. It is translated as CASSRARTDTQYF.

The rearrangement links TRBV7-9 to TRBJ1-1, with D maybe TRBD1 (5 bases). Trimming removed 6 bases at V and 1 base at J, with 12 bases between. CDR3 length: 14 residues. Germline-derived CDR1 and CDR2 are SEHNR and FQNEAQ (reference sequence). The CDR3 sequence: CASRTGRWNTEAFF. The CDR3 DNA reads TGTGCCAGCAGAACGGGACGGTGGAACACTGAAGCTTTCTTT.

V is TRBV20-1 and J is TRBJ1-1; D is ambiguous. CDR1 DFQATT and CDR2 SNEGSKA come from the germline V gene (reference sequence). The CDR3 length is 10 residues. The CDR3 DNA reads as TGCACCGCGAGTGGCACTGAAGCTTTCTTT. Translation gives CTASGTEAFF.

This clonotype was seen a handful of times. The CDR3 DNA reads TGTGCCAGCAGCTGGGGCTCCAGAGGATATGGCTACACCTTC. It encodes CASSWGSRGYGYTF. V usage is TRBV5-5 and J usage is TRBJ1-2, with D perhaps matching TRBD1 (5 bases). The V gene's germline CDR1 is SGHKS and CDR2 YYEKEE (reference sequence). V gave up 3 bases and J gave up 5 bases, with 14 bases separating them. The CDR3 is 14 residues long.

This clonotype has a handful of counts. The chain is built from TRBV6-6 and TRBJ1-3; 7 nucleotides match TRBD1. V gave up 2 bases and J gave up 4 bases; unmatched junction bases: 5. This CDR3 region has 15 residues. Germline CDR1 MNHNY, CDR2 SVGAGI (reference sequence). The CDR3 protein is CASSYDRAGGNTIYF. The CDR3 bases are TGTGCCAGCAGTTACGACAGGGCAGGCGGAAACACCATATATTTT.